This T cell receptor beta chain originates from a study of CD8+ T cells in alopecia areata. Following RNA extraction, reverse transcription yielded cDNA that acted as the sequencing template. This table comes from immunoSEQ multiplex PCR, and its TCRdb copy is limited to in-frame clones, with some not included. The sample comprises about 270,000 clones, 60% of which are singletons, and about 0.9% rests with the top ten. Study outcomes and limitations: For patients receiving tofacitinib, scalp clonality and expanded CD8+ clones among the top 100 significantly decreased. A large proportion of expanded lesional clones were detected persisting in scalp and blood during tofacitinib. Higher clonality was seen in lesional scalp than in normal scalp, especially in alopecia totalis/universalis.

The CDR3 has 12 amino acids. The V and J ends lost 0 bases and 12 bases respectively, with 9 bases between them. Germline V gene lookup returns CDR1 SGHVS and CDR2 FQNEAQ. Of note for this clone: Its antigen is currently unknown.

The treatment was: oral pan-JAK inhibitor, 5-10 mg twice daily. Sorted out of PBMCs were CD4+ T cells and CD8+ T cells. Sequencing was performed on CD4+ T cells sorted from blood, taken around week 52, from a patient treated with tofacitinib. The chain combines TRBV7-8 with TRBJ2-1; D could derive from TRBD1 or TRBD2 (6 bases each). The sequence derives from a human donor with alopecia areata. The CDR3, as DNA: TGTGCCAGCAGCTTAGCGAGGGGGGCGCAGTTCTTC. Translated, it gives CASSLARGAQFF.